A single sample is the source of the 3 T cell receptor beta chains below, sequenced in a study of T cell responses to AZD1222 COVID-19 vaccine. Profiling relied on immunoSEQ multiplex PCR, and the TCRdb table lists in-frame clones only, not all of them. The sample lists 130,000 to 150,000 clones; about nine tenths were seen once. Material: peripheral blood, obtained on day 0 of AZD1222 vaccination. Receptors originate from an adult in good health.

The chain is built from TRBV7-9 and TRBJ1-2, with TRBD1 as a possible D gene (5 bases). The germline V gene has CDR1 SEHNR and CDR2 FQNEAQ (reference sequence). V was pared by 2 bases and J by 4 bases, with 20 bases between. CDR3 length: 17 amino acids. DNA for the CDR3: TGTGCCAGCAGCTTAAATAGTCCCTCAGGGCCTTCCTATGGCTACACCTTC. As protein: CASSLNSPSGPSYGYTF.

The rearrangement uses TRBV4-1 and TRBJ1-6; TRBD1 aligns across 9 bases. The junction had 10 bases not matched to a gene; V was cut back by 3 bases and J by 13 bases. Germline V CDR1 and CDR2: MGHRA, YSYEKL. This CDR3 comprises 15 residues. CDR3 loop: CASSHIRDRDKPLHF. The CDR3 DNA is TGCGCCAGCAGCCATATCCGGGACAGGGACAAGCCCCTCCACTTT.

This clone has a count of ten or more. The V and J genes are TRBV14 and TRBJ1-2; tentatively, D is TRBD1 (5 bases). Trimming left V 4 bases short and J 5 bases short, with 11 bases between. CDR3 length: 13 residues. Germline V gives CDR1 SGHDN, CDR2 FVKESK. CDR3 coding DNA: TGTGCCAGCAGCCCAATCAGGGAGTATGGCTACACCTTC. This sequence encodes CASSPIREYGYTF.